The rows below give T cell receptor beta chains drawn from one sample of a study of T cell responses to AZD1222 COVID-19 vaccine. The method was immunoSEQ multiplex PCR; TCRdb's version includes in-frame clones alone and lacks a portion of them. Of 90,000 to 120,000 clones in the sample, around nine tenths are singletons; the top ten hold 2.5% to 4%. This material consisted of peripheral blood, taken 28 days after the second dose of the MenACWY control vaccine. Source of these receptors: an adult who received the MenACWY meningococcal vaccine as a control. Both conserved end residues are part of each CDR3. Fields, in order: clone size, J gene, V gene, D gene, CDR3 DNA, CDR3 protein. A D gene is named only where the DNA matches it firmly. The size field is filled for only some rows; it gives once, few, many or a size class.

clone size: once; J gene: TRBJ2-3; V gene: TRBV10-1; D gene: TRBD2; CDR3 DNA: TGCGCCAGCAGTGAGTCGGGACTAGCGGGAGATACGCAGTATTTT; CDR3 protein: CASSESGLAGDTQYF
clone size: .; J gene: TRBJ2-5; V gene: TRBV12-3/TRBV12-4; D gene: .; CDR3 DNA: TGTGCCAGCAGTAAGGGTAAAGAGACCCAGTACTTC; CDR3 protein: CASSKGKETQYF
clone size: .; J gene: TRBJ2-2; V gene: TRBV7-3; D gene: .; CDR3 DNA: TGTGCCAGCAGCCCCCCGGGGCGAGGGAACACCGGGGAGCTGTTTTTT; CDR3 protein: CASSPPGRGNTGELFF
clone size: .; J gene: TRBJ1-2; V gene: TRBV19; D gene: .; CDR3 DNA: TGTGCCAGTAAGAAGAACCCCTCACGAACAGGTTCTGGCTACACCTTC; CDR3 protein: CASKKNPSRTGSGYTF
clone size: .; J gene: TRBJ2-5; V gene: TRBV3-1/TRBV3-2; D gene: .; CDR3 DNA: TGTGCCAGCAGCCAAGCTCCGACACGGGGTCGGGAGACCCAGTACTTC; CDR3 protein: CASSQAPTRGRETQYF
clone size: .; J gene: TRBJ2-7; V gene: TRBV9; D gene: .; CDR3 DNA: TGTGCCAGCAGCGTAGAACTCCAGGAACGGTGCGAGCAGTACTTC; CDR3 protein: CASSVELQERCEQYF
clone size: .; J gene: TRBJ1-2; V gene: TRBV5-1; D gene: .; CDR3 DNA: TGCGCCAGCAGACAGGGAAATAAATATGGCTACACCTTC; CDR3 protein: CASRQGNKYGYTF
clone size: .; J gene: TRBJ1-5; V gene: TRBV24-1; D gene: .; CDR3 DNA: TGTGCCACCAGTGATGCCCGGAAAACAGACAACAATCAGCCCCAGCATTTT; CDR3 protein: CATSDARKTDNNQPQHF
clone size: .; J gene: TRBJ1-4; V gene: TRBV30; D gene: TRBD1; CDR3 DNA: TGTGCCTGGAGTGGGGCTCAGGGGGCGGGGGAAAAACTGTTTTTT; CDR3 protein: CAWSGAQGAGEKLFF
clone size: .; J gene: TRBJ2-1; V gene: TRBV5-4; D gene: TRBD2; CDR3 DNA: TGTGCCAGCAGCCCCCAGCGGGGGAGAGATGAGCAGTTCTTC; CDR3 protein: CASSPQRGRDEQFF
clone size: .; J gene: TRBJ1-2; V gene: TRBV2; D gene: .; CDR3 DNA: TGTGCCAGCAGGTCGCGGTTGTTTAACTATGGCTACACCTTC; CDR3 protein: CASRSRLFNYGYTF
clone size: .; J gene: TRBJ1-1; V gene: TRBV11-3; D gene: .; CDR3 DNA: TGTGCCAGCAGCTTAGGGGCGAACACTGAAGCTTTCTTT; CDR3 protein: CASSLGANTEAFF
clone size: .; J gene: TRBJ1-4; V gene: TRBV3-1/TRBV3-2; D gene: .; CDR3 DNA: TGTGCCAGCAGCCATAAGGGTTCTAATGAAAAACTGTTTTTT; CDR3 protein: CASSHKGSNEKLFF
clone size: once; J gene: TRBJ2-3; V gene: TRBV7-2; D gene: TRBD2; CDR3 DNA: TGTGCCAGCAGCTTAGCCCTAGCGGGATCAGATACGCAGTATTTT; CDR3 protein: CASSLALAGSDTQYF
clone size: .; J gene: TRBJ2-7; V gene: TRBV7-2; D gene: TRBD1; CDR3 DNA: TGTGCCAGCAGCGTACAGGGGTCGGGCTCCTACGAGCAGTACTTC; CDR3 protein: CASSVQGSGSYEQYF
clone size: many; J gene: TRBJ2-7; V gene: TRBV2; D gene: .; CDR3 DNA: TGTGCCAGCAGTCCCCCCTTCACAGCCGAGCAGTACTTC; CDR3 protein: CASSPPFTAEQYF
clone size: .; J gene: TRBJ2-1; V gene: TRBV18; D gene: .; CDR3 DNA: TGTGCCAGCTCACGGGCGGAAGAGCAGTTCTTC; CDR3 protein: CASSRAEEQFF
clone size: .; J gene: TRBJ1-3; V gene: TRBV19; D gene: TRBD1; CDR3 DNA: TGTGCCAGTAGTATCTCCGGGACAGGGGGCTCTGGAAACACCATATATTTT; CDR3 protein: CASSISGTGGSGNTIYF
clone size: .; J gene: TRBJ1-2; V gene: TRBV23-1; D gene: TRBD1; CDR3 DNA: TGCGCCAGCAGTCAAACGAAGGGGGCTTTTCCGGGTGGCTACACCTTC; CDR3 protein: CASSQTKGAFPGGYTF
clone size: .; J gene: TRBJ2-1; V gene: TRBV27; D gene: .; CDR3 DNA: TGTGCCAGCAGTTCACCGGGGCTGGCACCCAGTTACAATGAGCAGTTCTTC; CDR3 protein: CASSSPGLAPSYNEQFF
clone size: once; J gene: TRBJ2-1; V gene: TRBV19; D gene: .; CDR3 DNA: TGTGCCAGTAGGGGGATACCCAATGAGCAGTTCTTC; CDR3 protein: CASRGIPNEQFF
clone size: .; J gene: TRBJ1-5; V gene: TRBV5-5; D gene: TRBD1; CDR3 DNA: TGTGCCAGCAGCCCGGGACAGTCCGAGGAACCCCAGCATTTT; CDR3 protein: CASSPGQSEEPQHF
clone size: once; J gene: TRBJ1-2; V gene: TRBV28; D gene: .; CDR3 DNA: TGTGCCAGCACCCCAGAGGGGACTGGCTACACCTTC; CDR3 protein: CASTPEGTGYTF
clone size: few; J gene: TRBJ2-5; V gene: TRBV28; D gene: TRBD1; CDR3 DNA: TGTGCCAGCAGTTCTACTCCGGGACAGGGGGCATCACAACAAGAGACCCAGTACTTC; CDR3 protein: CASSSTPGQGASQQETQYF
clone size: .; J gene: TRBJ2-2; V gene: TRBV18; D gene: .; CDR3 DNA: TGTGCCAGCTCACCCATGAGGGTCCCTGACACCGGGGAGCTGTTTTTT; CDR3 protein: CASSPMRVPDTGELFF
clone size: .; J gene: TRBJ2-7; V gene: TRBV7-9; D gene: .; CDR3 DNA: TGTGCCAGCAGCTTGGCGCTCGGAGGAGGCGAGCAGTACTTC; CDR3 protein: CASSLALGGGEQYF
clone size: .; J gene: TRBJ1-1; V gene: TRBV28; D gene: .; CDR3 DNA: TGTGCCAGCACTTATGGCCGAGGGGAGAAAGCTTTCTTT; CDR3 protein: CASTYGRGEKAFF
clone size: .; J gene: TRBJ1-5; V gene: TRBV5-1; D gene: .; CDR3 DNA: TGCGCCAGCAGCTCCGGGACACCCAATCAGCCCCAGCATTTT; CDR3 protein: CASSSGTPNQPQHF
clone size: .; J gene: TRBJ2-7; V gene: TRBV4-1; D gene: .; CDR3 DNA: TGCGCCAGCAGCCAAGGGGCAGGCCCTTCCTACGAGCAGTACTTC; CDR3 protein: CASSQGAGPSYEQYF
clone size: once; J gene: TRBJ1-1; V gene: TRBV18; D gene: TRBD1; CDR3 DNA: TGTGCCAGCTCAGCCGGGACAGGGATCACTGAAGCTTTCTTT; CDR3 protein: CASSAGTGITEAFF
clone size: .; J gene: TRBJ1-2; V gene: TRBV7-9; D gene: .; CDR3 DNA: TGTGCCAGCAGCTCCGGGCCGGACGGGAACTATGGCTACACCTTC; CDR3 protein: CASSSGPDGNYGYTF
clone size: .; J gene: TRBJ2-5; V gene: TRBV24-1; D gene: .; CDR3 DNA: TGTGCCACCAGTGAGGCCTCCGGGACGGCCGAAGAGACCCAGTACTTC; CDR3 protein: CATSEASGTAEETQYF
clone size: once; J gene: TRBJ2-7; V gene: TRBV12-3/TRBV12-4; D gene: TRBD1; CDR3 DNA: TGTGCCAGCAGTGGGCGACAGGGGGGCGAGCAGTACTTC; CDR3 protein: CASSGRQGGEQYF
clone size: .; J gene: TRBJ2-5; V gene: TRBV25-1; D gene: .; CDR3 DNA: TGTGCCAGCAGTGTCCCCGGGACCCAAGAGACCCAGTACTTC; CDR3 protein: CASSVPGTQETQYF
clone size: .; J gene: TRBJ1-2; V gene: TRBV12-3/TRBV12-4; D gene: .; CDR3 DNA: TGTGCCAGCAGTTTTAATATCTACACGGGCTACACCTTC; CDR3 protein: CASSFNIYTGYTF
clone size: .; J gene: TRBJ2-2; V gene: TRBV6-2/TRBV6-3; D gene: TRBD1; CDR3 DNA: TGTGCCAGCAGTTACTCCCGTTCAGGGGGCCGCACCGGGGAGCTGTTTTTT; CDR3 protein: CASSYSRSGGRTGELFF
clone size: few; J gene: TRBJ1-2; V gene: TRBV4-3; D gene: .; CDR3 DNA: TGCGCCAGCAGCCAAGAGAGGAACTATGGCTACACCTTC; CDR3 protein: CASSQERNYGYTF
clone size: .; J gene: TRBJ1-2; V gene: TRBV4-2; D gene: .; CDR3 DNA: TGTGCCAGCAGCCAAGATAACGGCAGGGGAGGCTACACCTTC; CDR3 protein: CASSQDNGRGGYTF
clone size: .; J gene: TRBJ2-7; V gene: TRBV11-1; D gene: TRBD1; CDR3 DNA: TGTGCCAGCAGCGGCCGGACAGGAAGCTACGAGCAGTACTTC; CDR3 protein: CASSGRTGSYEQYF
clone size: .; J gene: TRBJ1-2; V gene: TRBV24-1; D gene: TRBD1; CDR3 DNA: TGTGCCACCAGCCGGGGACAGGGGACATGGGGCTACACCTTC; CDR3 protein: CATSRGQGTWGYTF
clone size: .; J gene: TRBJ2-1; V gene: TRBV2; D gene: TRBD2; CDR3 DNA: TGTGCCAGCAGTGACCCCGGGACTACCTATGATGAGCAGTTCTTC; CDR3 protein: CASSDPGTTYDEQFF
clone size: .; J gene: TRBJ2-7; V gene: TRBV20-1; D gene: .; CDR3 DNA: TGCAGTGCTAGAGTAAACTACGAGCAGTACTTC; CDR3 protein: CSARVNYEQYF
clone size: .; J gene: TRBJ1-2; V gene: TRBV3-1/TRBV3-2; D gene: .; CDR3 DNA: TGTGCCAGCACCAGAACCCGACAGACCACTAACTATGGCTACACCTTC; CDR3 protein: CASTRTRQTTNYGYTF